This T cell receptor (beta chain) was sequenced for a study of OX40 agonist ivuxolimab in advanced cancers. Overall study context: Patients were given ivuxolimab, an antibody that agonizes OX40 (CD134).

Blood specimens came from baseline, cycle 4 day 1, and cycle 7 day 1. The assay was immunoSEQ multiplex PCR, and TCRdb's table has in-frame clones only and misses some. The sample carries about 91,000 clones, approximately 90% recorded once. Study results and caveats: Among some nonresponders, normalized T-cell clonal expansion was also low. Circulating CD4+ and CD8+ T cells showed clonal expansion by week 6 at 0.1 to 3.0 mg/kg.

This clone was seen only once. Antigen unknown. The TCR originated in an adult with an advanced solid tumor such as melanoma, head and neck, liver or kidney cancer. The material sequenced was CD4+ or CD8+ T cells sorted from blood, taken in a trial of the OX40 agonist ivuxolimab.

As DNA, the CDR3 is TGTGCCAGCAGCGTAGGGGCTGAGGAAAAACTGTTTTTT. Translated: CASSVGAEEKLFF. The rearrangement uses TRBV9 and TRBJ1-4; no clear D. Looked up from germline, CDR1 is SGDLS and CDR2 is YYNGEE. CDR3 length: 13 residues. Trimming removed 0 bases at V and 8 bases at J, with 8 bases between.